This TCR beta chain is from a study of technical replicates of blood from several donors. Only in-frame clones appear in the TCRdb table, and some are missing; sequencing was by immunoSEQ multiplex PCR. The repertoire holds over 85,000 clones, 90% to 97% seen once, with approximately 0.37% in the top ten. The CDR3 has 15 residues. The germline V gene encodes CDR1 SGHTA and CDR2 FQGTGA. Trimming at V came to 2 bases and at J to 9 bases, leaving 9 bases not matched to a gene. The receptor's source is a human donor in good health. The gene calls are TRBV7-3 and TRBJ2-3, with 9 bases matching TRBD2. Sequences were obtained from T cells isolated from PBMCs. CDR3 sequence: CASSLGGRASGTQYF. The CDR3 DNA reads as TGTGCCAGCAGCTTAGGCGGGAGGGCCTCTGGGACGCAGTATTTT.